The rows below give T cell receptor beta chains drawn from one sample of a study of TIL therapy for anti-PD-1-resistant metastatic lung cancer. Generated by immunoSEQ multiplex PCR, the TCRdb table keeps only in-frame clones and is missing some. Here the sample spans about 48,000 clones, 55% to 75% being singletons. This material consisted of tumor tissue, taken at baseline. Source of these receptors: a person aged 25-80 years with non-small cell lung cancer. Both conserved end residues are part of each CDR3. The order of the fields is CDR3 DNA, CDR3 protein, clone size, J gene, V gene, D gene. A D gene is named only where the DNA matches it firmly. For some rows the clone size is stated as once, few or many, or as a class when expanded; others skip it.

cdr3_nt: TGTGCCTGGGGGGACAAGATTGGAATGGGTTGGAAACTGTTTTTT; cdr3_aa: CAWGDKIGMGWKLFF; clone_size: .; j_call: TRBJ1-4; v_call: TRBV30; d_call: .
cdr3_nt: TGCGCCAGCAGCGCCGCGGACTATTTCAGCACTGAAGCTTTCTTT; cdr3_aa: CASSAADYFSTEAFF; clone_size: .; j_call: TRBJ1-1; v_call: TRBV5-1; d_call: .
cdr3_nt: TGTGCCAGCAGCTCCAATAGGGGACATTTCACCGGGGAGCTGTTTTTT; cdr3_aa: CASSSNRGHFTGELFF; clone_size: once; j_call: TRBJ2-2; v_call: TRBV7-9; d_call: .
cdr3_nt: TGCGCCAGCAGGACGTTTGGGGATATGGATTCACCCCTCCACTTT; cdr3_aa: CASRTFGDMDSPLHF; clone_size: .; j_call: TRBJ1-6; v_call: TRBV5-1; d_call: .
cdr3_nt: TGTGCCAGTAGACTTCGGACAGGTTACTACGAGCAGTACTTC; cdr3_aa: CASRLRTGYYEQYF; clone_size: .; j_call: TRBJ2-7; v_call: TRBV19; d_call: TRBD1
cdr3_nt: TGTGCCAGCAGCCTAGCGGGGGGGCCGACCGAGAAGTTCTTC; cdr3_aa: CASSLAGGPTEKFF; clone_size: .; j_call: TRBJ2-1; v_call: TRBV7-2; d_call: TRBD2
cdr3_nt: TGTGCCAGCAGCCCTGGACAGTCGAACACCGGGGAGCTGTTTTTT; cdr3_aa: CASSPGQSNTGELFF; clone_size: .; j_call: TRBJ2-2; v_call: TRBV9; d_call: .
cdr3_nt: TGTGCCAGCAGGCAAACGGGGAGATCCATTCAGTACTTC; cdr3_aa: CASRQTGRSIQYF; clone_size: .; j_call: TRBJ2-4; v_call: TRBV28; d_call: .
cdr3_nt: TGTGCCAGCAGGCCTCCAAGGACACTCGCAACTAATGAAAAACTGTTTTTT; cdr3_aa: CASRPPRTLATNEKLFF; clone_size: .; j_call: TRBJ1-4; v_call: TRBV28; d_call: .
cdr3_nt: TGCAGTGCTAGGTGGTACGAGCAGTACTTC; cdr3_aa: CSARWYEQYF; clone_size: .; j_call: TRBJ2-7; v_call: TRBV20-1; d_call: .
cdr3_nt: TGTGCCAGCAGCTTGGTCGGTGGGAGAGGCAATGAGCAGTTCTTC; cdr3_aa: CASSLVGGRGNEQFF; clone_size: .; j_call: TRBJ2-1; v_call: TRBV5-6; d_call: .
cdr3_nt: TGTGCCAGCAGCCCCCGACGAGACTATAATGAAAAACTGTTTTTT; cdr3_aa: CASSPRRDYNEKLFF; clone_size: .; j_call: TRBJ1-4; v_call: TRBV11-2; d_call: .
cdr3_nt: TGCAGCGTTGTCAACACGGACAGGGGGCACCACCGCACAGATACGCAGTATTTT; cdr3_aa: CSVVNTDRGHHRTDTQYF; clone_size: .; j_call: TRBJ2-3; v_call: TRBV29-1; d_call: TRBD1
cdr3_nt: TGCGCCAGCAGCCAAGAAGCGGGGCGATATGAAAAACTGTTTTTT; cdr3_aa: CASSQEAGRYEKLFF; clone_size: .; j_call: TRBJ1-4; v_call: TRBV4-1; d_call: .
cdr3_nt: TGTGCCAGCAGTCCGGGACCAGAATACAATGAGCAGTTCTTC; cdr3_aa: CASSPGPEYNEQFF; clone_size: .; j_call: TRBJ2-1; v_call: TRBV2; d_call: .
cdr3_nt: TGTGCCAGCAGCTTGTCGGGGGTGGATGAGCAGTTCTTC; cdr3_aa: CASSLSGVDEQFF; clone_size: .; j_call: TRBJ2-1; v_call: TRBV5-6; d_call: .
cdr3_nt: TGTGCCAGCAGGAGAGACAGGGGGCCAAATGAAAAACTGTTTTTT; cdr3_aa: CASRRDRGPNEKLFF; clone_size: .; j_call: TRBJ1-4; v_call: TRBV2; d_call: TRBD1
cdr3_nt: TGCGCCAGCAGCCCCAACCCCGGGACTTCCACCCAGGGGACCCAGTACTTC; cdr3_aa: CASSPNPGTSTQGTQYF; clone_size: .; j_call: TRBJ2-5; v_call: TRBV5-1; d_call: .
cdr3_nt: TGTGCCAGCAGGAACAGGGGTGCTTCTGGAAACACCATATATTTT; cdr3_aa: CASRNRGASGNTIYF; clone_size: .; j_call: TRBJ1-3; v_call: TRBV5-4; d_call: TRBD1
cdr3_nt: TGTGCCAGCAGCTCTAGCGGGGGTTACGAGCAGTACTTC; cdr3_aa: CASSSSGGYEQYF; clone_size: few; j_call: TRBJ2-7; v_call: TRBV7-3; d_call: TRBD2
cdr3_nt: TGTGCCAGCAGCTTAGTTCCGGCTCTCGAGCAGTACTTC; cdr3_aa: CASSLVPALEQYF; clone_size: once; j_call: TRBJ2-7; v_call: TRBV7-2; d_call: .
cdr3_nt: TGTGCCAGCGCAGGGCCCTACGAGCAGTACTTC; cdr3_aa: CASAGPYEQYF; clone_size: .; j_call: TRBJ2-7; v_call: TRBV28; d_call: .
cdr3_nt: TGTGCCAGCAGACGGACAGGGGGATACGAGCAGTACTTC; cdr3_aa: CASRRTGGYEQYF; clone_size: .; j_call: TRBJ2-7; v_call: TRBV27; d_call: TRBD1
cdr3_nt: TGTGCCAGCAGCTTACACCCGTTGGATGGCTACACCTTC; cdr3_aa: CASSLHPLDGYTF; clone_size: .; j_call: TRBJ1-2; v_call: TRBV11-1; d_call: .
cdr3_nt: TGTGCCAGCAGCTTACCGTGGGGTAGGGGCAATGAGCAGTTCTTC; cdr3_aa: CASSLPWGRGNEQFF; clone_size: .; j_call: TRBJ2-1; v_call: TRBV7-9; d_call: .
cdr3_nt: TGTGCCAGTAGTTTCTACGGGACAGGGGAGACCGGGGAGCTGTTTTTT; cdr3_aa: CASSFYGTGETGELFF; clone_size: .; j_call: TRBJ2-2; v_call: TRBV19; d_call: TRBD1
cdr3_nt: TGCGCCAGCAGCCAAGGACAGTTTGGTCTCTCTGGGGCCAACGTCCTGACTTTC; cdr3_aa: CASSQGQFGLSGANVLTF; clone_size: .; j_call: TRBJ2-6; v_call: TRBV5-1; d_call: .
cdr3_nt: TGTGCCAGCAGCTCAAGAACCCGCGAGCAGTACTTC; cdr3_aa: CASSSRTREQYF; clone_size: .; j_call: TRBJ2-7; v_call: TRBV11-2; d_call: .
cdr3_nt: TGCGCCAGCATACAGGGGGCGGTCACAGATACGCAGTATTTT; cdr3_aa: CASIQGAVTDTQYF; clone_size: .; j_call: TRBJ2-3; v_call: TRBV5-1; d_call: TRBD1
cdr3_nt: TGTGCCAGCAGTGCATCTCCGGGACAACAAGAGACCCAGTACTTC; cdr3_aa: CASSASPGQQETQYF; clone_size: .; j_call: TRBJ2-5; v_call: TRBV6-1; d_call: .
cdr3_nt: TGTGCCAGCAGGACCCAGGGACCTCTCGGGAGGCGCTACACCTTC; cdr3_aa: CASRTQGPLGRRYTF; clone_size: .; j_call: TRBJ1-2; v_call: TRBV6-5; d_call: .
cdr3_nt: TGTGCCAGCAGCTTAGGGCTCTCGCCCTTCTCTGGAAACACCATATATTTT; cdr3_aa: CASSLGLSPFSGNTIYF; clone_size: .; j_call: TRBJ1-3; v_call: TRBV7-2; d_call: .
cdr3_nt: TGTGCCAGCAGCTTAGGCGGCCCTGCTAGCACAGATACGCAGTATTTT; cdr3_aa: CASSLGGPASTDTQYF; clone_size: .; j_call: TRBJ2-3; v_call: TRBV11-2; d_call: .
cdr3_nt: TGTGCCAGCAGAAAGACAGGCTGGGGGACGGCCCAGTACTTC; cdr3_aa: CASRKTGWGTAQYF; clone_size: few; j_call: TRBJ2-5; v_call: TRBV28; d_call: .
cdr3_nt: TGTGCCAGCAGCCCCAAAGAGACCCAGTACTTC; cdr3_aa: CASSPKETQYF; clone_size: .; j_call: TRBJ2-5; v_call: TRBV7-9; d_call: .
cdr3_nt: TGTGCCAGTCTGCAGGGTAGCGGCTACACCTTC; cdr3_aa: CASLQGSGYTF; clone_size: .; j_call: TRBJ1-2; v_call: TRBV19; d_call: .
cdr3_nt: TGTGCCAGCAGTTTATTGGGGACGGAAGTGGCCAATGAGCAGTTCTTC; cdr3_aa: CASSLLGTEVANEQFF; clone_size: .; j_call: TRBJ2-1; v_call: TRBV27; d_call: .
cdr3_nt: TGCAGCGTTGGCCGGGCCCCCACCGGGGAGCTGTTTTTT; cdr3_aa: CSVGRAPTGELFF; clone_size: .; j_call: TRBJ2-2; v_call: TRBV29-1; d_call: .
cdr3_nt: TGCGCCAGTAATTACGAGGGGACGGTCATTAGTGAGCAGTTCTTC; cdr3_aa: CASNYEGTVISEQFF; clone_size: few; j_call: TRBJ2-1; v_call: TRBV5-1; d_call: .
cdr3_nt: TGTGCCAGTGGGGGGCAGGGGCGTGGTAATGAAAAACTGTTTTTT; cdr3_aa: CASGGQGRGNEKLFF; clone_size: .; j_call: TRBJ1-4; v_call: TRBV7-2; d_call: .